The clone carrying this T cell receptor beta chain was counted many times. Germline loops: CDR1 SGHNT, CDR2 YYREEE (reference sequence). V gave up 0 bases and J gave up 2 bases, with 9 bases separating them. The CDR3 spans 15 residues. Regions amplified from RNA transcripts were the TCR beta CDR3 regions. The TCR CDR3 was amplified in a first-round RT-PCR using the HTBI primer set. A single record per CDR3 protein comes from TCRdb applying MiXCR to the multiplex PCR reads. This table has around 600,000 distinct CDR3 sequences, more than 12% appearing once. This sample stems from a study of T cells in Graves' hyperthyroidism and ophthalmopathy.

The chain recombines TRBV5-4 with TRBJ1-5, with D unresolved. The receptor comes from a woman aged 50 to 60 with Graves' ophthalmopathy. Sequenced sample: blood. CDR3 loop: CASSLGREGNQPQHF. DNA of the CDR3: TGTGCCAGCAGCTTGGGGAGGGAGGGCAATCAGCCCCAGCATTTT.